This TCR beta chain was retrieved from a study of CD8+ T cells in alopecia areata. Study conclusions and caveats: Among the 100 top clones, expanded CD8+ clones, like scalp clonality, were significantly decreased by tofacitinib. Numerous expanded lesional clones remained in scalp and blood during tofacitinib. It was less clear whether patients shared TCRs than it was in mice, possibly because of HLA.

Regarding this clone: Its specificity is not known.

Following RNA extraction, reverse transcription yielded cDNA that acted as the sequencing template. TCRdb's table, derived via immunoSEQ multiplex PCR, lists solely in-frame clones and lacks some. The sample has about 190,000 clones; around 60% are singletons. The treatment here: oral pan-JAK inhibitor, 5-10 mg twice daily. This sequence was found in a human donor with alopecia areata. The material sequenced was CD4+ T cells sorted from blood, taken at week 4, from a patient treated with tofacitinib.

CDR3 nucleotide sequence: TGTGCCAGCAGCATAAAGGGGGGGGCGCACACTGAAGCTTTCTTT. Its translation is CASSIKGGAHTEAFF. V usage is TRBV7-2 and J usage is TRBJ1-1; D may be TRBD1 (6 bases). Germline V gene sequence: CDR1 SGHTA, CDR2 FQGNSA. V was shortened by 5 bases and J by 3 bases, with 16 bases between the two germline ends. The CDR3 sequence is 15 residues long. Looking up the rest from reference TRBV7-2 and TRBJ1-1 gives the full variable domain: GAGVSQSPSNKVTEKGKDVELRCDPISGHTALYWYRQSLGQGLEFLIYFQGNSAPDKSGLPSDRFSAERTGGSVSTLTIQRTQQEDSAVYLCASSIKGGAHTEAFFGQGTRLTVV.